These 29 T cell receptor beta chains came from one sample sequenced in a study of CD8 T cells in Susac syndrome. Random hexamers were used to reverse transcribe an amount of roughly 0.45 to 1 ug RNA. TCRdb independently ran MiXCR on the immunoSEQ multiplex PCR reads; one entry per CDR3 protein. The sample carries some 210,000 distinct CDR3 sequences, less than 95% recorded once. The sequenced sample consisted of CD4+ T cells from PBMCs. The receptor set was obtained from a human donor with Susac syndrome.

V is TRBV6-6 and J is TRBJ1-3; no clear D gene. Germline CDR1 and CDR2: MNHNY and SVGAGI (reference sequence). This CDR3 is built from 14 residues. The germline V and J ends were trimmed by 5 bases and 0 bases, with 8 bases remaining between them. Here the CDR3 DNA reads TGTGCCAGCAGTATCGAAAGCTCTGGAAACACCATATATTTT. Its translation is CASSIESSGNTIYF.

The chain carries TRBV30 and TRBJ1-4; D not certain. CDR3 length: 13 residues. Trimming took off 0 bases at V and 4 bases at J, with 6 bases between the two ends. The germline CDR1 and CDR2 sequences are GTSNPN and SVGIG (reference sequence). CDR3 nucleotide sequence: TGTGCCTGGAGTGTATATGTTAATGAAAAACTGTTTTTT. Translated, it gives CAWSVYVNEKLFF.

The chain employs TRBV30 and TRBJ2-7; no reliable D call. Germline values: CDR1 GTSNPN, CDR2 SVGIG (reference sequence). The CDR3 extends over 13 amino acids. With 4 bases removed from V and 1 base from J, the gap between germline ends came to 11 bases. The CDR3 nucleotides read TGTGCCTGGACCTTAGGAATTTCCTACGAGCAGTACTTC. It specifies CAWTLGISYEQYF.

This sequence joins TRBV7-2 and TRBJ2-3, with D possibly being TRBD1 (6 bases). This CDR3 is built from 14 residues. Deletions cut 1 base from V and 5 bases from J, with 10 bases between. Germline lookup yields CDR1 SGHTA and CDR2 FQGNSA. The CDR3 reads CASSLGGGEDTQYF. In nucleotides, the CDR3 is TGTGCCAGCAGCTTAGGTGGGGGCGAAGATACGCAGTATTTT.

The chain carries TRBV11-2 and TRBJ2-4; a possible D gene is TRBD2 (5 bases). Germline loops: CDR1 SGHAT, CDR2 FQNNGV. V gave up 2 bases and J gave up 4 bases, with 12 bases separating them. The CDR3 totals 15 residues. The CDR3 DNA sequence: TGTGCCAGCAGCTTATCAACGGGGTTGAAAAACATTCAGTACTTC. Its protein product is CASSLSTGLKNIQYF.

The chain is built from TRBV6-2 or TRBV6-3 and TRBJ1-1, with a weak D call TRBD1 (5 bases). The CDR3 is 17 residues long. Trimming took off 2 bases at V and 3 bases at J, with 19 bases between the two ends. Germline V gene lookup returns CDR1 MNHEY and CDR2 SVGEGT. CDR3: CASSYNMGTPLDTEAFF. DNA for the CDR3: TGTGCCAGCAGTTACAACATGGGGACCCCCTTGGACACTGAAGCTTTCTTT.

This clonotype appeared a few times. The rearrangement links TRBV28 to TRBJ2-3; 7 nucleotides agree with TRBD1. This CDR3 is 16 amino acids long. V dropped 5 bases and J dropped 0; count of bases not matched to a gene: 8. CDR1 and CDR2 (germline): MDHEN, SYDVKM. The CDR3 coding sequence is TGTGCCAGCAGTCTCGACAGGGCAACTAGCACAGATACGCAGTATTTT. Protein product: CASSLDRATSTDTQYF.

Written as DNA, the CDR3 is TGTGCCAGCAGCCCTGACCGGGTCTTCTACGAGCAGTACTTC. Amino acid sequence: CASSPDRVFYEQYF. The chain links TRBV7-9 to TRBJ2-7; D remains ambiguous. The CDR3 is made up of 14 amino acids. CDR1 is SEHNR and CDR2 is FQNEAQ in the germline V gene (reference sequence). V lost 5 bases to trimming and J lost 3 bases, with 14 bases between them.

The chain combines TRBV28 with TRBJ2-3; TRBD2 might be the D (6 bases). V dropped 7 bases and J dropped 0 bases, with 11 bases sitting between them. The germline CDR1 and CDR2 sequences are MDHEN and SYDVKM. The CDR3 is 14 amino acids. In nucleotides, the CDR3 is TGTGCCAGCACCTGGGCGGGAAGCACAGATACGCAGTATTTT. It codes for CASTWAGSTDTQYF.

This clonotype was seen only once. This rearrangement joins TRBV3-1 to TRBJ1-2, with D possibly matching TRBD1 (5 bases). This CDR3 has 14 residues. The germline V gene has CDR1 LGHDT and CDR2 YNNKEL (reference sequence). Trimming took off 6 bases at V and 3 bases at J, with 14 bases between the two ends. DNA of the CDR3: TGTGCCAGCAGTGAAAGGGGCATGGACTATGGCTACACCTTC. Encoded protein: CASSERGMDYGYTF.

This chain links TRBV28 with TRBJ1-5, with D possibly matching TRBD1 (6 bases). Trimming cost V 2 bases and J 2 bases, with 16 bases left between them. Germline V gene data show CDR1 as MDHEN and CDR2 as SYDVKM. The CDR3 has 17 amino acids. The CDR3 DNA reads as TGTGCCAGCAGTTTACCCCGGGGGGGCGCAGGCAATCAGCCCCAGCATTTT. This gives the protein CASSLPRGGAGNQPQHF. The complete variable domain, with remaining parts taken from reference TRBV28 and TRBJ1-5, reads DVKVTQSSRYLVKRTGEKVFLECVQDMDHENMFWYRQDPGLGLRLIYFSYDVKMKEKGDIPEGYSVSREKKERFSLILESASTNQTSMYLCASSLPRGGAGNQPQHFGDGTRLSIL.

This clonotype was observed a single time. CDR3 region: CAWSGQEAGTSNTGELFF. The CDR3 DNA sequence: TGTGCCTGGAGTGGGCAGGAGGCCGGGACTAGCAACACCGGGGAGCTGTTTTTT. V and J are TRBV30 and TRBJ2-2, with TRBD2 matching 9 bases. The length of the CDR3 is 18 residues. The J segment lost 2 bases and the V segment lost 1 base, leaving 11 bases of the junction unmatched. Germline CDR1 is GTSNPN and CDR2 is SVGIG (reference sequence).

This rearrangement joins TRBV9 to TRBJ2-5; TRBD1 aligns across 7 bases. The V segment lost 2 bases and the J segment 5 bases; nucleotides outside the gene matches: 3. Per germline, CDR1 SGDLS and CDR2 YYNGEE. The CDR3 runs to 13 residues. The CDR3 DNA sequence: TGTGCCAGCAGCGTGACAGGGCGTGAGACCCAGTACTTC. Amino acids: CASSVTGRETQYF.

This clonotype was counted a few times. This chain links TRBV29-1 with TRBJ2-7; possible D gene TRBD1, 6 bases. V shed 7 bases and J shed 6 bases, with 19 bases lying between them. Germline V gene lookup returns CDR1 SQVTM and CDR2 ANQGSEA. CDR3 length equals 13 residues. CDR3 nucleotides: TGCAGCGCCTCGTTAGGGGCAGGGGCCGAGCAGTACTTC. Protein: CSASLGAGAEQYF.

In DNA, the CDR3 is TGTGCCAGCAGCTTCGGACAGGGGGCTAACGGCTATGGCTACACCTTC. Its protein is CASSFGQGANGYGYTF. The chain has TRBV11-2 and TRBJ1-2; 11 positions match TRBD1. The trim removed 3 bases at V and 4 bases at J, leaving 7 bases unmatched. CDR3 size: 16 residues. In germline, CDR1 is SGHAT, CDR2 FQNNGV.

V usage is TRBV18 and J usage is TRBJ2-1; the D call may be TRBD1 or TRBD2 (5 bases each). The CDR3 is 17 amino acids. Looked up from germline, CDR1 is KGHSH and CDR2 is LQKENI. V was shortened by 4 bases and J by 6 bases, with 22 bases between the two germline ends. CDR3 DNA sequence: TGTGCCAGCTCACGGGTCCGAGGGGCGATAGCTGCCAATGAGCAGTTCTTC. Its translation is CASSRVRGAIAANEQFF.

The chain has TRBV20-1 and TRBJ1-1; 7 nucleotides match TRBD1. This CDR3 is built from 15 residues. The junction had 9 bases not matched to a gene; V was cut back by 0 bases and J by 5 bases. Germline V CDR1 and CDR2: DFQATT, SNEGSKA (reference sequence). The CDR3 loop reads CSARDRGRGGTEAFF. Written as DNA, the CDR3 is TGCAGTGCTAGAGATCGGGGCAGGGGGGGGACTGAAGCTTTCTTT.

This clonotype has just one count. V gene TRBV3-1 combines with J gene TRBJ2-5; perhaps TRBD1 as D (6 bases). Trimming stripped 4 bases from V and 1 base from J, with 10 bases between. The CDR3 runs to 14 residues. Germline loops: CDR1 LGHDT, CDR2 YNNKEL (reference sequence). The CDR3 sequence: CASSRRTAQETQYF. The CDR3 DNA reads TGTGCCAGCAGCCGTAGGACAGCCCAAGAGACCCAGTACTTC.

The chain combines TRBV20-1 with TRBJ2-1; 8 nucleotides match TRBD2. This CDR3 is 15 amino acids long. The trim removed 6 bases at V and 3 bases at J, leaving 10 bases unmatched. CDR1 DFQATT and CDR2 SNEGSKA come from the germline V gene (reference sequence). DNA for the CDR3: TGCAGTGCCCCCATCTCTCTAGCGGGCTACAATGAGCAGTTCTTC. Translation gives CSAPISLAGYNEQFF.

This clonotype was seen once. The chain carries TRBV5-1 and TRBJ2-7; D is undetermined. The CDR3 is made up of 14 amino acids. Trimming removed 1 base at V and 0 bases at J, with 8 bases between. The V gene's germline CDR1 is SGHRS and CDR2 YFSETQ. Here the CDR3 reads CASSLYPSSYEQYF. In DNA, the CDR3 is TGCGCCAGCAGCTTGTATCCCAGCTCCTACGAGCAGTACTTC.

The chain recombines TRBV3-1 with TRBJ1-2; D unresolved. Germline V CDR1 and CDR2: LGHDT, YNNKEL (reference sequence). Trimming pared 2 bases from V and 4 bases from J, leaving 5 bases between. The CDR3 has 12 residues. The CDR3 DNA reads as TGTGCCAGCAGCCAACGTCCCTATGGCTACACCTTC. It translates to CASSQRPYGYTF.

This clonotype was recorded a few times. The rearrangement joins TRBV5-1 to TRBJ2-6; no definite D call. Trimming stripped 3 bases from V and 2 bases from J, with 0 bases between. The germline CDR1 and CDR2 sequences are SGHRS and YFSETQ. The CDR3 contains 12 residues. CDR3 in DNA: TGCGCCAGCAGCTCTGGGGCCAACGTCCTGACTTTC. This encodes CASSSGANVLTF.

The genes are TRBV29-1 and TRBJ2-7, with 10 bases fitting TRBD1. CDR3 length: 15 residues. V dropped 1 base and J dropped 2; count of bases not matched to a gene: 5. Germline V gives CDR1 SQVTM, CDR2 ANQGSEA. The CDR3 here is CSVEVRQGAPYEQYF. The CDR3 DNA reads as TGCAGCGTTGAAGTGCGACAGGGGGCTCCCTACGAGCAGTACTTC.

This chain joins TRBV11-2 and TRBJ2-1; TRBD1 matches 7 bases. The CDR3 has 15 residues. The ends lost 3 bases at V and 7 bases at J; junction bases unmatched: 9. Germline values: CDR1 SGHAT, CDR2 FQNNGV. CDR3 coding DNA: TGTGCCAGCAGCTTCCAGACAGGGTTGGGAAATGAGCAGTTCTTC. Protein: CASSFQTGLGNEQFF. The full variable domain, in which reference TRBV11-2 and TRBJ2-1 provide the parts outside the CDR3, is EAGVAQSPRYKIIEKRQSVAFWCNPISGHATLYWYQQILGQGPKLLIQFQNNGVVDDSQLPKDRFSAERLKGVDSTLKIQPAKLEDSAVYLCASSFQTGLGNEQFFGPGTRLTVL.

This chain connects TRBV20-1 to TRBJ1-1; D is unclear. V was trimmed by 6 bases and J by 3 bases, leaving 20 bases between them. CDR3 size: 15 residues. Germline V CDR1 and CDR2: DFQATT, SNEGSKA (reference sequence). CDR3 in amino acids: CSAFEQKGRDTEAFF. DNA for the CDR3: TGCAGTGCCTTTGAACAGAAGGGAAGAGACACTGAAGCTTTCTTT.

V usage is TRBV20-1 and J usage is TRBJ1-2, with TRBD1 as a possible D gene (6 bases). V lost 3 bases and J lost 4, with 15 bases in between. Germline V lookup: CDR1 DFQATT, CDR2 SNEGSKA (reference sequence). The CDR3 is 14 residues long. The chain's CDR3 is CSARAHREAYGYTF. CDR3 sequence (DNA): TGCAGTGCTAGGGCCCACAGGGAAGCCTATGGCTACACCTTC.

For the CDR3, the DNA is TGCGCCAGCAGCCCCCGGGACCCTGGGGTGAACACTGAAGCTTTCTTT. It encodes CASSPRDPGVNTEAFF. J is TRBJ1-1 and V is TRBV4-3; TRBD1 is a possible D gene (5 bases). The CDR3 runs to 16 residues. V was trimmed by 4 bases and J by 0 bases, leaving 15 bases between them. CDR1 and CDR2 (germline): LGHNA, YSLEER.

The V gene is TRBV20-1, the J gene TRBJ1-1, with 8 bases fitting TRBD1. V lost 5 bases to trimming and J lost 7 bases; unmatched junction nucleotides: 9. CDR3 length: 13 amino acids. Germline CDR1 is DFQATT and CDR2 is SNEGSKA (reference sequence). The CDR3 bases are TGCAGTGCTCCACTTTCAGGGGGCGGTGAAGCTTTCTTT. As protein: CSAPLSGGGEAFF.

V usage is TRBV29-1 and J usage is TRBJ1-5; 7 nucleotides line up with TRBD1. This CDR3 has 14 amino acids. After removal of 4 bases from V and 3 bases from J, the junction contained 6 bases not matched to a gene. Germline loops: CDR1 SQVTM, CDR2 ANQGSEA. CDR3 protein: CSVAQGDFNQPQHF. CDR3 sequence (DNA): TGCAGCGTTGCTCAGGGGGACTTCAATCAGCCCCAGCATTTT.